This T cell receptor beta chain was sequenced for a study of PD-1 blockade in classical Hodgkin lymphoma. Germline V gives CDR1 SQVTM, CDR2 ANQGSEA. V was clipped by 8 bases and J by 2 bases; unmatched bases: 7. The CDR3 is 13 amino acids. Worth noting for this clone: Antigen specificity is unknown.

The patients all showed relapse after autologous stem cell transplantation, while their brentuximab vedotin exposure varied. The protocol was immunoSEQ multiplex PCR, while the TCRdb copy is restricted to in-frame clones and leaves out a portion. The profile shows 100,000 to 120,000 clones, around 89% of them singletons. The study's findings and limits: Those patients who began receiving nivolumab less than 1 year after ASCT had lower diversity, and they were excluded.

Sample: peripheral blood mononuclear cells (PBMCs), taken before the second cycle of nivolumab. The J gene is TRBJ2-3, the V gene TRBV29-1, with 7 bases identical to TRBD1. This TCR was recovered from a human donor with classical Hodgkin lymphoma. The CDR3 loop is CSSTGTDTDTQYF. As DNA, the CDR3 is TGCAGCTCAACCGGGACAGACACAGATACGCAGTATTTT.